Following are 14 T cell receptor beta chains from one sample sequenced in a study of T cells in Graves' hyperthyroidism and ophthalmopathy. Template material for amplifying TCR beta CDR3 regions consisted of RNA transcripts. Using the HTBI primer set, a first-round RT-PCR was run on the TCR CDR3. TCRdb independently ran MiXCR on the multiplex PCR reads; one entry per CDR3 protein. The data hold 500,000 or so distinct CDR3 sequences, with approximately 16% observed a single time. Source material: blood. These receptor sequences come from a woman aged 25 to 39 with Graves' ophthalmopathy.

This clonotype was seen at least ten times. The V and J genes are TRBV20-1 and TRBJ2-7; a possible D gene is TRBD1 (5 bases). Trimming stripped 4 bases from V and 2 bases from J, with 12 bases between. CDR1 is DFQATT and CDR2 is SNEGSKA in the germline V gene (reference sequence). The CDR3 consists of 13 residues. This chain's CDR3 is CSANPDSPYEQYF. CDR3 DNA: TGCAGTGCTAACCCTGACAGCCCCTACGAGCAGTACTTC.

This clonotype was found many times. CDR3 in DNA: TGTGCCAGCACCCTAAAAGCCCAGGCAGGGGCCTACGAGCAGTACTTC. It is translated as CASTLKAQAGAYEQYF. The chain joins TRBV6-1 to TRBJ2-7, with TRBD1 as a possible D gene (6 bases). With 7 bases removed from V and 2 bases from J, the gap between germline ends came to 21 bases. This CDR3 comprises 16 residues. Per the germline V gene, CDR1 is MNHNS and CDR2 is SASEGT.

This clonotype came up a few times. The rearrangement joins TRBV5-8 to TRBJ1-1, with 9 bases identical to TRBD1. V gave up 2 bases and J gave up 4 bases; unmatched junction bases: 3. Germline V gives CDR1 SGHTS, CDR2 YDEGEE. The length of the CDR3 is 14 residues. The CDR3 loop reads CASSFTGGVTEAFF. Here the CDR3 DNA reads TGTGCCAGCAGCTTTACAGGGGGCGTCACTGAAGCTTTCTTT.

Many counts were recorded for this clonotype. The chain combines TRBV3-1 with TRBJ2-7, with unresolved D. The germline CDR1 and CDR2 sequences are LGHDT and YNNKEL (reference sequence). Trimming shortened V by 2 bases and J by 3 bases, and 11 bases separated the two germline ends. The CDR3 covers 14 residues. CDR3 nucleotide sequence: TGTGCCAGCAGCCAATTAGCACAGAACTACGAGCAGTACTTC. As protein: CASSQLAQNYEQYF.

This clonotype was observed at least ten times. The chain has TRBV2 and TRBJ1-1; D is possibly TRBD1 (5 bases). V gave up 1 base and J gave up 10 bases, with 16 bases separating them. The CDR3 runs 14 residues. Germline V gene sequence: CDR1 SNHLY, CDR2 FYNNEI. Here the CDR3 reads CASSEGGRARIAFF. The CDR3 coding sequence is TGTGCCAGCAGTGAAGGGGGACGGGCTAGGATAGCTTTCTTT. The full variable domain, in which reference TRBV2 and TRBJ1-1 provide the parts outside the CDR3, is EPEVTQTPSHQVTQMGQEVILRCVPISNHLYFYWYRQILGQKVEFLVSFYNNEISEKSEIFDDQFSVERPDGSNFTLKIRSTKLEDSAMYFCASSEGGRARIAFFGQGTRLTVV.

This clonotype was seen a handful of times. This CDR3 is CASSSASVSYGYTF. CDR3 nucleotides: TGCGCCAGCAGCTCGGCCAGTGTTAGCTATGGCTACACCTTC. The chain uses TRBV5-1 and TRBJ1-2; D remains ambiguous. CDR1 and CDR2 from the germline V gene are SGHRS and YFSETQ. The CDR3 sequence is 14 residues long. The germline V and J ends were trimmed by 3 bases and 4 bases, with 13 bases remaining between them.

This clonotype showed up many times. The chain employs TRBV15 and TRBJ2-3; D is unresolved. The V gene lost 0 bases and the J gene lost 1 base, with 11 bases spanning the gap. The CDR3 has 16 residues. The germline CDR1 and CDR2 sequences are LNHNV and YYDKDF (reference sequence). The CDR3 DNA is TGTGCCACCAGCAGAGATATCGGCCGCGGCACAGATACGCAGTATTTT. It codes for CATSRDIGRGTDTQYF.

This clonotype was counted ten times or more. DNA for the CDR3: TGTGCCAGCAGGGCCACTCTTTTAGCGGGAGTCTACGAGCAGTACTTC. Amino acid sequence: CASRATLLAGVYEQYF. The chain is built from TRBV6-1 and TRBJ2-7, with 9 bases aligning to TRBD2. The CDR3 has 16 amino acids. Germline CDR1 reads MNHNS; CDR2 reads SASEGT. Losses at the gene ends were 6 bases for V and 3 bases for J; bases not matched to a gene: 12.

This clonotype was counted a few times. J is TRBJ1-5 and V is TRBV7-2, with a possible D match to TRBD1 (5 bases). The CDR3 is made up of 15 amino acids. V was shortened by 2 bases and J by 0 bases, with 8 bases between the two germline ends. Germline V CDR1 and CDR2: SGHTA, FQGNSA. The CDR3 DNA reads as TGTGCCAGCAGCTTATTTACAGGTAGCAATCAGCCCCAGCATTTT. Protein: CASSLFTGSNQPQHF.

V usage is TRBV10-3 and J usage is TRBJ2-7; TRBD1 agrees at 10 bases. The V gene end was trimmed by 5 bases and the J gene end by 6 bases; junction bases not matched to a gene: 7. Germline-derived CDR1 and CDR2 are ENHRY and SYGVKD. This CDR3 has 14 residues. The CDR3 loop is CAISPGQGTREQYF. The CDR3 coding sequence is TGTGCCATCAGTCCGGGACAGGGGACCCGCGAGCAGTACTTC.

This clonotype was counted ten times or more. The chain joins TRBV6-1 to TRBJ2-1, with 14 bases identical to TRBD2. Germline V gene lookup returns CDR1 MNHNS and CDR2 SASEGT. This CDR3 spans 17 amino acids. The junction had 8 bases not matched to a gene; V was cut back by 1 base and J by 9 bases. This CDR3 reads CASSEDPGLAGVSEQFF. The CDR3 region has the DNA TGTGCCAGCAGTGAAGACCCGGGACTAGCGGGAGTCAGTGAGCAGTTCTTC.

This clonotype has a count of ten or more. The germline gene is not matched at one end of the junction; a read error may be the cause. The V call is TRBV12-3 or TRBV12-4, the J call TRBJ2-3, with D maybe TRBD1 (5 bases). The CDR3 loop spans 16 amino acids. CDR3 protein: CASSSDRAKGTDTQYF. Here the CDR3 DNA reads TGTGCCAGCAGTTCCGACAGAGCCAAAGGCACTGATACGCAGTATTTT.

This clonotype was seen at least ten times. V usage is TRBV4-1 and J usage is TRBJ2-7; possibly TRBD1 for D (5 bases). This CDR3 has 16 amino acids. V lost 0 bases to trimming and J lost 0 bases, with 12 bases between them. CDR1 is MGHRA, CDR2 YSYEKL, per germline. This CDR3 is CASSQDQQALSYEQYF. CDR3 nucleotide sequence: TGCGCCAGCAGCCAAGATCAACAGGCGCTCTCCTACGAGCAGTACTTC.

This clonotype was counted ten times or more. This chain uses TRBV5-1 with TRBJ2-1, with D perhaps given as TRBD1 or TRBD2 (7 bases each). Germline loops: CDR1 SGHRS, CDR2 YFSETQ. There are 14 residues in the CDR3. V gave up 7 bases and J gave up 4 bases, with 15 bases separating them. The CDR3 DNA follows: TGCGCCAGCGGAGGGGGCGGGGGATACAATGAGCAGTTCTTC. Its protein is CASGGGGGYNEQFF.